One sample yielded the 9 T cell receptor beta chains listed below, sequenced in a study of T cells in Graves' hyperthyroidism and ophthalmopathy. The source material, RNA transcripts, was used to amplify TCR beta CDR3 regions. A first-round RT-PCR of the TCR CDR3 used the HTBI primer set. TCRdb redid the calling of the multiplex PCR reads with MiXCR, one entry per CDR3 protein. The data contain a few hundred thousand distinct CDR3 sequences, around 13% of them singletons. The sample taken for sequencing was blood. The receptors shown here come from a woman in her twenties or thirties with Graves' ophthalmopathy.

Details on this clonotype: This may come from a read error, since a much larger clone is one base off. This sequence joins TRBV2 and TRBJ2-1, with a possible D match to TRBD1 (5 bases). This CDR3 spans 13 amino acids. Germline V gives CDR1 SNHLY, CDR2 FYNNEI. Trimming took off 8 bases at V and 6 bases at J, with 14 bases between the two ends. CDR3 in amino acids: CASLWGRGNEQFF. The CDR3 DNA reads as TGTGCCAGCCTGTGGGGTAGGGGCAATGAGCAGTTCTTC.

In its sample, this clonotype was seen many times. The V and J genes are TRBV28 and TRBJ2-1; 9 nucleotides align to TRBD1. Losses at the gene ends were 6 bases for V and 6 bases for J; bases not matched to a gene: 6. Germline lookup yields CDR1 MDHEN and CDR2 SYDVKM. The CDR3 extends over 14 amino acids. CDR3 bases: TGTGCCAGCAGGAAACAGGGGGCACTCAATGAGCAGTTCTTC. Translating gives CASRKQGALNEQFF.

Many counts were recorded for this clonotype. The V gene is TRBV30, the J gene TRBJ1-5; D not resolved. This CDR3 has 14 residues. V dropped 4 bases and J dropped 0 bases, with 10 bases sitting between them. Germline-derived CDR1 and CDR2 are GTSNPN and SVGIG (reference sequence). CDR3 DNA sequence: TGTGCCTGGATAGAGGACTATAGCAATCAGCCCCAGCATTTT. Amino acid sequence: CAWIEDYSNQPQHF.

The J gene is TRBJ2-5, the V gene TRBV6-1, with 8 bases lining up with TRBD2. The CDR3 is 17 residues long. With V trimmed by 2 bases and J by 9 bases, 17 bases remained unmatched. Germline V gene lookup returns CDR1 MNHNS and CDR2 SASEGT. The CDR3 nucleotides are TGTGCCAGCAGTGAAAATTGGAGCGGGGGTTTCCGCGGGGCCCAGTACTTC. Translated: CASSENWSGGFRGAQYF.

This clonotype was detected only a few times. J is TRBJ1-5 and V is TRBV19, with D possibly being TRBD1 (5 bases). The germline V and J ends were trimmed by 4 bases and 5 bases, with 15 bases remaining between them. This CDR3 comprises 15 residues. Germline V gene lookup returns CDR1 LNHDA and CDR2 SQIVND (reference sequence). The CDR3 region has the DNA TGTGCCAGTAGTACAGTATGGGGGGACTATCAGCCCCAGCATTTT. Residues: CASSTVWGDYQPQHF.

V usage is TRBV28 and J usage is TRBJ1-5, with 10 nucleotides matching TRBD1. The CDR3 has 18 amino acids. Germline assignment: CDR1 MDHEN and CDR2 SYDVKM. Trimming took 6 bases from V and 2 from J; bases not matched to a gene: 13. The CDR3 coding sequence is TGTGCCAGCAGCACCCCGGGACAGGGGTTCGGGGGCAATCAGCCCCAGCATTTT. Translated: CASSTPGQGFGGNQPQHF.

A few counts support this clonotype. The chain links TRBV20-1 to TRBJ2-3; the D gene is possibly TRBD2 (5 bases). Germline CDR1 reads DFQATT; CDR2 reads SNEGSKA (reference sequence). Deletions cut 4 bases from V and 2 bases from J, with 16 bases between. CDR3 length: 15 amino acids. The CDR3 is CSATPRSAPTDTQYF. The CDR3 DNA reads as TGCAGTGCTACCCCCCGTAGCGCTCCCACAGATACGCAGTATTTT.

V is TRBV10-3 and J is TRBJ1-1, with 7 nucleotides matching TRBD1. Trimming cost V 1 base and J 4 bases; bases outside gene matches: 3. CDR3 length: 14 amino acids. Germline loops: CDR1 ENHRY, CDR2 SYGVKD. The CDR3 DNA reads TGTGCCATCAGTGAGTTCAACAGGGGCACTGAAGCTTTCTTT. It codes for CAISEFNRGTEAFF.

This clonotype was counted ten times or more. V and J are TRBV3-1 and TRBJ2-1; D tentatively reads TRBD1 or TRBD2 (5 bases each). Germline V lookup: CDR1 LGHDT, CDR2 YNNKEL (reference sequence). Deletions cut 4 bases from V and 0 bases from J, with 13 bases between. This CDR3 has 16 amino acids. The CDR3 DNA follows: TGTGCCAGCAGCCCTCCCGGGACCACCTCCTACAATGAGCAGTTCTTC. As protein: CASSPPGTTSYNEQFF.